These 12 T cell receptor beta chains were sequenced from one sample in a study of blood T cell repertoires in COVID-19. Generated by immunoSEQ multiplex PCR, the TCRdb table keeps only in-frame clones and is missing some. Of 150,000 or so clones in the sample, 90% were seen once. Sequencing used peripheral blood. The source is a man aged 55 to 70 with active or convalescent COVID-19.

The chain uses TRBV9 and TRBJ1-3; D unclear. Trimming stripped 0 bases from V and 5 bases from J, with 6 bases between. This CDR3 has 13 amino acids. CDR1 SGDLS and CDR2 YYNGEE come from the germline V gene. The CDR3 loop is CASSVGQRNTIYF. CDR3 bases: TGTGCCAGCAGCGTAGGGCAGAGAAACACCATATATTTT.

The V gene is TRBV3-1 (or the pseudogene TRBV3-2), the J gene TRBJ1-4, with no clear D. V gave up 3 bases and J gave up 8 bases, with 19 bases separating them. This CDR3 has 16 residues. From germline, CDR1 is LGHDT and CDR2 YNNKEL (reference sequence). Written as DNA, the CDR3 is TGTGCCAGCAGCCATCCCCGGGAGGGTATGAGGGAAAAACTGTTTTTT. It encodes CASSHPREGMREKLFF.

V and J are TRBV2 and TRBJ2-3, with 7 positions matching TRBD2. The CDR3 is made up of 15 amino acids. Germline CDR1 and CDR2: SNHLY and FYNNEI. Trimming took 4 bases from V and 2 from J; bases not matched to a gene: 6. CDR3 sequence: CASSGQAGITDTQYF. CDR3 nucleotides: TGTGCCAGCAGTGGGCAAGCGGGGATCACAGATACGCAGTATTTT.

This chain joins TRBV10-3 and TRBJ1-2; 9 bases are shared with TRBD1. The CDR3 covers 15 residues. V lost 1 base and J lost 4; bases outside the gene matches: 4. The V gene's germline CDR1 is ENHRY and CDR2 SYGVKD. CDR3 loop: CAISEFPGQGYGYTF. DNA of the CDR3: TGTGCCATCAGTGAGTTTCCGGGACAGGGCTATGGCTACACCTTC.

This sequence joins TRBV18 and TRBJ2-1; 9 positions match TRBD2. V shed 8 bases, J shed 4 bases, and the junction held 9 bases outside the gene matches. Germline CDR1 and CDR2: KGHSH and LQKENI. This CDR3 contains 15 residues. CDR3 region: CASKVAGESYNEQFF. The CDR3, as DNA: TGTGCCAGCAAAGTAGCGGGAGAGTCTTACAATGAGCAGTTCTTC.

The CDR3 DNA follows: TGTGCCAGCAGTTTCGGCCCTCGGGAAGGCTACACCTTC. Its translation is CASSFGPREGYTF. The chain is built from TRBV12-3 or TRBV12-4 and TRBJ1-2; D is unclear. V was pared by 3 bases and J by 8 bases, with 13 bases between. The length of the CDR3 is 13 residues.

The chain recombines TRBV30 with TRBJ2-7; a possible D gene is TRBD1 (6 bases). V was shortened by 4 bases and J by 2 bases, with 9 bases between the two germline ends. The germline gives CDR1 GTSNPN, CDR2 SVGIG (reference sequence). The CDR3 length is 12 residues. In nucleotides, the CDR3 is TGTGCCTGGAACAGGGAGCCCTACGAGCAGTACTTC. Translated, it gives CAWNREPYEQYF.

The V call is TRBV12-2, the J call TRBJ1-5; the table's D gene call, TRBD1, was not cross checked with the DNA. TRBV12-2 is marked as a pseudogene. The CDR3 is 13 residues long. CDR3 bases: TGTGCAAGTTGCGACAGGGCCAATCAGCCCCAGCATTTT. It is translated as CASCDRANQPQHF.

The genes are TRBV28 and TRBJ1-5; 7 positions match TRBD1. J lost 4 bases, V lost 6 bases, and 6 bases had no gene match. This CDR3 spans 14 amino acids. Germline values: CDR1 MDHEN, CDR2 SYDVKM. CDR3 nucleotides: TGTGCCAGCAGCCTCAACAGGGGAAATCAGCCCCAGCATTTT. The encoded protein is CASSLNRGNQPQHF.

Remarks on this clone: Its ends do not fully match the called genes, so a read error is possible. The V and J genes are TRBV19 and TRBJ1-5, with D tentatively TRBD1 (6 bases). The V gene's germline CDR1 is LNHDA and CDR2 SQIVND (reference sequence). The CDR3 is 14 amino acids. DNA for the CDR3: TGTGCCAGTAGTCTAGAGGACAGTGATCAGCCCCAGCATTTT. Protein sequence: CASSLEDSDQPQHF.

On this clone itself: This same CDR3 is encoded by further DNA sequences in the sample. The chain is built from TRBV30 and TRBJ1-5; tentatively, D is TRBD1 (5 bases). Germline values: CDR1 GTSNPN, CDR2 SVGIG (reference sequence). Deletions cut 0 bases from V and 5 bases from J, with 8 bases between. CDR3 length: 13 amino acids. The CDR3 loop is CAWSVRGDQPQHF. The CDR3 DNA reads TGTGCCTGGAGTGTACGGGGGGATCAGCCCCAGCATTTT. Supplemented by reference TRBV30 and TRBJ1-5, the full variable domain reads SQTIHQWPATLVQPVGSPLSLECTVEGTSNPNLYWYRQAAGRGLQLLFYSVGIGQISSEVPQNLSASRPQDRQFILSSKKLLLSDSGFYLCAWSVRGDQPQHFGDGTRLSIL.

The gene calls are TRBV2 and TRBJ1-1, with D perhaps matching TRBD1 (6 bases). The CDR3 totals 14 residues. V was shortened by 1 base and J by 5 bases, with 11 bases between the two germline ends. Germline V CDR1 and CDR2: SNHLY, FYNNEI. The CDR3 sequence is CASSEEQGGTEAFF. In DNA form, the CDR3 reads TGTGCCAGCAGTGAAGAACAGGGTGGAACTGAAGCTTTCTTT.